This TCR beta chain was found in a study of blood T cell repertoires in COVID-19. Profiling relied on immunoSEQ multiplex PCR, and the TCRdb table lists in-frame clones only, not all of them. Seen here are under 300,000 clones, roughly 84% observed once, and the top ten hold 1.5% to 1.9%. The receptor's source is a woman between 40 and 55 years old who had recovered from COVID-19. Sequences were obtained from peripheral blood.

The CDR3 DNA is TGTGCCATCAGATTACAGGACAGGGTAAATGGCTACACCTTC. This gives the protein CAIRLQDRVNGYTF. The rearrangement links TRBV10-3 to TRBJ1-2; 8 nucleotides line up with TRBD1. The V gene end was trimmed by 6 bases and the J gene end by 6 bases; junction bases not matched to a gene: 9. The CDR3 is made up of 14 amino acids. The germline V gene has CDR1 ENHRY and CDR2 SYGVKD.